This TCR beta chain was obtained from a study of cytomegalovirus exposure and HLA in healthy donors (TCRdb year 2017). With respect to the entire study: An earlier analysis of several hundred of the donors reported about 300 Gb of sequence data and around 110 million unique TCR beta sequences obtained from 180 million or so T cells. The study aimed to test whether signatures of past pathogen exposure could be identified by cataloging public T cell receptors. To predict cytomegalovirus infection status, the study combined high-throughput TCR immunosequencing, statistical association of individual TCRs with disease status, and machine learning. Donor age, sex, ethnicity and CMV serostatus were compiled alongside the repertoire data. Genome-wide SNP genotypes for about 55% of the roughly 670 donors were used in a later genetic analysis, which treated that subset as a discovery cohort. Approximately 310 gigabases of sequencing data and 70 million to 100 million unique TCR sequences made up an early release that covered some 640 HLA-typed donors. The study used immunosequencing to profile the T cell repertoires of approximately 690 subjects and linked those repertoires to cytomegalovirus serostatus. Among the approximately 430 genotyped donors, roughly 80% belonged to the genetic ancestry cluster associated with self-reported Caucasian donors. Among about 400 genotyped donors of the cohort, an average of roughly 230,000 unique TCR beta nucleotide sequences was sequenced per donor, of which 15% to 20% were non-productive. Typing coverage differed by locus: A, B, C, DRB1 and DQB1 were typed in about 620-630 donors, DQA1 in 500 to 550, DPA1 in 600 to 610, and DPB1 in 450 to 480. In the later analysis, no new phenotypic data were used to find candidate immune exposures; instead, reliance was placed on TCR beta sequences and their occurrence across donors. A few DR-DQ haplotypes were handled as single units for association and clustering because linkage in the cohort was strong. In a later analysis, previously published TCR beta repertoires from 600 to 850 donors were re-analyzed and high-resolution HLA genotyping was added so that TCR occurrence patterns could be studied. Along with the approximately 700-subject first cohort, a separate validation cohort of 120 different subjects was used. Class I and class II HLA loci were covered by the typing at four-digit resolution. An earlier analysis of approximately 640 of the donors applied high-throughput TCR beta sequencing to assess whether each TCR beta V gene segment acted as functional or pseudogenic. Every discovery cohort repertoire had been produced on one sequencing platform.

Preparation of the library involved the immunoSEQ multiplex PCR assay. For the multiplex PCR, a mixture combining 60 forward primers for TCR Vbeta segments and 13 reverse primers for TCR Jbeta segments was used. Amplification of the CDR3 region of rearranged TCR beta genes was performed with a multiplex PCR assay on genomic DNA. On the Illumina HiSeq System, the amplified TCR beta libraries were sequenced as 87-base-pair reads. The published analysis was carried out like this. In a later analysis, some 80 million unique TCR beta chains were counted across the approximately 640 repertoires, and roughly 10 million of these chains were shared by at least two donors. Raw reads were error-corrected and collapsed into unique sequences with a nearest-neighbor algorithm that merged closely related sequences to remove PCR and sequencing errors. CDR3 sequences were aligned to IMGT reference sequences to assign V, D and J gene segments. Each retained sequence needed at least a six-nucleotide match to both a V gene segment and a J gene segment. A rearrangement was called productive if the CDR3 had no stop codons and remained in frame with V and J, and every other rearrangement was called non-productive. CDR3 was defined according to IMGT convention as the region running from the second conserved V-encoded cysteine to the conserved J-encoded phenylalanine. In an earlier analysis of around 540 of the donors, sequences lacking an unambiguous match to a single V gene segment were excluded. In an earlier analysis of almost 600 of the donors, a V segment was called functional when productive rearrangements were above 56.7%, and segregating when the standard deviation between donors exceeded 5%. A statistical classification framework was developed to diagnose cytomegalovirus status using the catalog of TCR beta chain sequences. In a later analysis, TCR nucleotide sequences were compared against IMGT/GENE-DB human TR gene sequences so that V and J genes could be assigned. A later analysis assigned CDR3 sequences and most-parsimonious VDJ recombination scenarios with the TCRdist pipeline. In a later analysis, each TCR beta chain was defined by its CDR3 amino acid sequence together with its V-gene family, and reads without a unique V-gene family were excluded. In a later analysis, around 600 highly shared, low-generation-probability nucleotide sequences were removed to address suspected cross-contamination and a sequencing artifact. In a later analysis, a clonal expansion index for each public chain was calculated from normalized within-repertoire ranks of inferred template counts. Generation probabilities in a later analysis came from a VDJ recombination model fitted to out-of-frame rearrangements, and those results were checked against IGoR. Hypergeometric tests were used in a later analysis to score TCR-TCR, TCR-HLA and TCR-CMV co-occurrence, with a repertoire-size bias correction applied to the TCR pairs. False discovery rates were estimated in a later analysis by permuting HLA or CMV assignments 20 times. In a later analysis, co-occurring TCRs were grouped with DBSCAN, and TCRdist sequence similarity was added when clustering was performed within HLA-allele-positive subsets. Co-occurrence clustering excluded repertoires with fewer than 30,000 or more than 120,000 public chains, plus five with anomalous nucleotide sharing. Here the immuneACCESS table is served through TCRdb, limited to in-frame sequences with V and J called. Missing clones are a known gap in these copies; in checked studies unresolved V genes cover under half, and the rest lacks a known reason. The V and J calls and clone size were taken over from that table, and D and trimming were inferred from the DNA. This sample's table has entries for about 160,000 clones. 1% to 1.5% of the sample is in the top ten clones.

Paper-wide results and their limitations: While some public TCRs were present in many individuals, most TCR sequences turned up only very rarely across donors. A few of the identified cytomegalovirus-associated TCR beta chains were confirmed in vitro to be specific for cytomegalovirus antigens. An association between a missense DCLRE1C variant and V-gene and J-gene trimming of TCR beta chains was found in a later genetic analysis and replicated in an independent cohort. In a later analysis, HLA-associated TCR beta chains showed more clonal expansion and lower generation probabilities than non-associated chains that were equally common. In the study, around 160 TCR beta chains were listed as associated with cytomegalovirus. Because the 87-base-pair reads could not distinguish some IMGT-functional V segments, including TRBV6-2 and TRBV6-3, those segments were excluded. Because HLA typing was unavailable for some donors at each locus, only the typed subset was used in association tests. It was suggested by the authors that the approach could potentially be generalized to other disease states and immunological phenotypes. According to a later genetic analysis, donors in an Asian-associated ancestry cluster had fewer N-insertions in productive TCRs than the roughly 670-donor mean. A further reported finding was that TCR beta sequences accurately predicted the HLA-A and HLA-B alleles for most subjects in the first cohort. Because counts were too low, seventeen rarely observed V segments, including chromosome 9 orphons, were left out of the earlier analysis of approximately 580 of the donors. An earlier analysis of approximately 500 of the donors showed that most TCR beta V segments appeared in productive rearrangements either about 87% or about 30% of the time, which broadly matched IMGT annotations. Several of the top co-occurrence clusters appeared to be linked to parvovirus B19, influenza, CMV and Epstein-Barr virus, according to a later analysis. The only immune exposure information available for the cohort was CMV serostatus. Presence/absence analyses assumed roughly uniform sequencing depth across donors, an assumption that may not hold. At a false discovery rate of 0.05, a later analysis linked 16,000 or so TCR beta sequences to specific HLA alleles. The classifier was reported to diagnose cytomegalovirus status with high specificity and sensitivity in both the original and validation cohorts. A cluster of highly shared sequence variants was judged likely to be a technical artifact of the sequencing pipeline. In a later analysis, most CMV-associated TCR beta chains were found to appear HLA-restricted, with HLA associations seemingly driven largely by CMV exposure. When HLA alleles, especially DR and DQ, strongly co-occurred, TCR associations were difficult to assign to individual alleles. This cohort had only TCR beta chains sequenced, and the lack of alpha or paired-chain data limited which features could be detected. Linkage disequilibrium might explain the correlated functional status among segregating V segments, but an unknown experimental factor could not be excluded. In a later analysis, TCR association rates were found to vary across HLA loci, with the most associated TCRs seen for DRB1 alleles and the fewest for HLA-C alleles.

About this clone: What antigen it recognizes has not been identified.

Trimming costs V 0 bases and J 5 bases, and their ends lie 11 bases apart. The germline V gene provides CDR1 SGHRS and CDR2 YFSETQ. Measured from the cysteine to the phenylalanine, the CDR3 is 14 residues long. CDR3 DNA only is kept here, 42 bases in frame from base 1. The cohort comprised around 690 healthy bone marrow donors. Cohort members were all nominally healthy when sampled, although unrecorded immune exposures were likely present. The donor tested CMV seronegative, placing the donor among the roughly 340 seronegative members of the cohort. A peripheral blood sample was provided by each donor, and peripheral blood mononuclear cells were used for TCR beta sequencing. The Qiagen DNeasy Blood Extraction Kit was used to extract genomic DNA from the blood cell samples.

The chain is made from TRBV5-1 and TRBJ2-5; the D gene is perhaps TRBD1, on 5 matching bases. The TCR comes from a woman in her fifties or sixties in good health and CMV-seronegative. The sequenced sample consisted of PBMCs. The CDR3 is CASSLVAGPETQYF. The DNA sequence follows: TGCGCCAGCAGCTTGGTAGCAGGGCCCGAGACCCAGTACTTC.